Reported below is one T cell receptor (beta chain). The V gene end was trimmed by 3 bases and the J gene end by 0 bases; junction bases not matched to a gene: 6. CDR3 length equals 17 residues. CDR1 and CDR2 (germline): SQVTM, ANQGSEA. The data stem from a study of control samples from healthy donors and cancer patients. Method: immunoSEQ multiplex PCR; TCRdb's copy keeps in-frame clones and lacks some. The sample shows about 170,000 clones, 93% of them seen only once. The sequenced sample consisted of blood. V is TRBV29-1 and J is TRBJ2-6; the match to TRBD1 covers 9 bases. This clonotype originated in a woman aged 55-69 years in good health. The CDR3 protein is CSVEDRGLGSGANVLTF. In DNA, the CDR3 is TGCAGCGTTGAGGACAGGGGCCTGGGCTCTGGGGCCAACGTCCTGACTTTC.